Listed below are T cell receptor beta chains from one sample, sequenced in a study of T cell repertoires in cytomegalovirus infection. TCRdb itself ran the reads through MiXCR, one entry per CDR3 protein. The sample consists of about 830,000 distinct CDR3 sequences, 32% of them appearing once. These receptors' targets are unknown. The starting material was cultured CD8+ T cells from PBMCs, obtained from culture after CMV antigen stimulation. Receptor source: a human donor in good health (CMV status not recorded). Some clones in this sample may be carry-over from other donors' samples. Both conserved end residues are part of each CDR3. Each record gives: J gene, clone size, CDR3 length, V gene, CDR3 protein. Size is omitted from some rows. Given values are once, few, many or a class for expanded clones.

TRBJ1-2 | - | 14 | TRBV20-1 | CSARDSRLYYGYTF
TRBJ2-1 | - | 15 | TRBV5-5 | CASSLWGAAYNEQFF
TRBJ2-2 | - | 14 | TRBV7-8 | CASLGGYPTGELFF
TRBJ1-1 | few | 13 | TRBV20-1 | CTILDRRYTEAFF
TRBJ2-6 | - | 17 | TRBV6-5 | CASSYELPTSGANVLTF
TRBJ2-3 | few | 14 | TRBV24-1 | CATAGGDGTDTQYF
TRBJ2-5 | many | 14 | TRBV7-9 | CASSEPGLMETQYF
TRBJ2-7 | - | 15 | TRBV27 | CASSLPAGDHYEQYF
TRBJ2-2 | - | 16 | TRBV12-3/TRBV12-4 | CASSWMDRGLGGELFF
TRBJ1-5 | - | 15 | TRBV6-2/TRBV6-3 | CASSYSGGNRQPQHF
TRBJ1-1 | few | 12 | TRBV2 | CASSERGVEAFF
TRBJ1-2 | - | 16 | TRBV28 | CASRTRDRGSHYGYTF
TRBJ1-1 | - | 14 | TRBV4-2 | CASSHGQTNTEAFF
TRBJ1-6 | - | 14 | TRBV27 | CASGSADRVSPLHF
TRBJ1-1 | - | 15 | TRBV6-6 | CASRPWTTTSTEAFF
TRBJ2-1 | - | 17 | TRBV5-5 | CANSSPFSGDSYNEQFF
TRBJ2-1 | few | 13 | TRBV11-2 | CASSLGGRSGGFF
TRBJ2-1 | - | 16 | TRBV5-4 | CASSFSGGISYNEQFF
TRBJ2-3 | - | 16 | TRBV9 | CASSPGQYLSTDTQYF